The clone carrying this TCR beta chain showed up many times. Its antigen is unidentified. This sample was taken from a study of T cells in Graves' hyperthyroidism and ophthalmopathy. Overall study results and limits: Model output signaled ophthalmopathy a median 6.5 months ahead of onset.

The study based diagnoses on clinical symptoms, serum thyroxine and TRAb, thyroid ultrasound and orbital computed tomography. Researchers took RNA transcripts and amplified the TCR beta CDR3 regions from them. The HTBI set primed first-round TCR CDR3 RT-PCR. From the multiplex PCR reads, TCRdb called clonotypes with MiXCR, one entry per CDR3 protein. The sample has a few hundred thousand distinct CDR3 sequences; around 46% are singletons. The V end was cut by 4 bases, the J end by 2 bases, with 13 bases between. The V gene's germline CDR1 is SEHNR and CDR2 FQNEAQ (reference sequence). The CDR3 has 15 residues.

Specimen: peripheral blood or thyroid tissue (not recorded which). The TCR was taken from an adult woman with Graves' disease, either hyperthyroidism or ophthalmopathy (not recorded which). The V and J genes are TRBV7-9 and TRBJ2-3; D gene uncertain. CDR3: CASSSVQGTTDTQYF. For the CDR3, the DNA is TGTGCCAGCAGCTCCGTACAAGGAACCACAGATACGCAGTATTTT.